This T cell receptor beta chain was documented in a study of blood T cells in healthy people across ages. No fewer than 7 million PBMCs went into each sample. This clonotype was seen at least ten times. The use of a sample-barcoded 5' primer and a J-beta primer mix characterized a second PCR of roughly 6 to 11 cycles. Via MiXCR, TCRdb re-called the 5' RACE reads, giving one row per CDR3 protein. The data hold about 540,000 distinct CDR3 sequences, with more than 20% observed a single time. The germline V gene has CDR1 MRHNA and CDR2 SNTAGT. Trimming left V 5 bases short and J 0 bases short, with 5 bases between. The CDR3 totals 14 residues. This sample was shared with a second study, whose subject was T cells of mothers and their children. From that report: The donors comprised about 6 children and their three healthy Caucasian mothers.

Source material: blood. The source of this sequence is a boy younger than 18 in good health. This rearrangement joins TRBV6-4 to TRBJ2-6; unclear D gene. The CDR3 loop reads CASSPISGANVLTF. CDR3 DNA sequence: TGTGCCAGCAGTCCAATCTCTGGGGCCAACGTCCTGACTTTC.